This TCR beta chain stems from a study of blood T cell repertoires in COVID-19. Study background: Whether acute or convalescent, the COVID-19 samples came from the United States, Italy and Spain. From T cells, B-cell-depleted T cells, or PBMCs came the material, which was cDNA or gDNA.

Under the authors' procedure: Amplification of reference gene primers was used by the study to estimate nucleated cell counts. Sequencing was performed with immunoSEQ multiplex PCR; in TCRdb, only in-frame clones are kept and a portion is missing. The V and J calls and the clone size are those of that table, but D and trimming were determined from the DNA. The sample lists under 200,000 clones, 82% occurring once. The CDR3 has 16 amino acids. Germline V gene lookup returns CDR1 LNHDA and CDR2 SQIVND (reference sequence). With 1 base removed from V and 2 bases from J, the gap between germline ends came to 9 bases. Seattle-derived patients entered the study during active infection and were followed longitudinally.

Sequences were obtained from peripheral blood. The V gene is TRBV19, the J gene TRBJ2-6, with a tentative D call TRBD1 (6 bases). The receptor comes from a woman in her sixties with COVID-19, enrolled during active disease. The CDR3 reads CASSIGHRAGANVLTF. As DNA, the CDR3 is TGTGCCAGTAGTATAGGCCACAGGGCTGGGGCCAACGTCCTGACTTTC.